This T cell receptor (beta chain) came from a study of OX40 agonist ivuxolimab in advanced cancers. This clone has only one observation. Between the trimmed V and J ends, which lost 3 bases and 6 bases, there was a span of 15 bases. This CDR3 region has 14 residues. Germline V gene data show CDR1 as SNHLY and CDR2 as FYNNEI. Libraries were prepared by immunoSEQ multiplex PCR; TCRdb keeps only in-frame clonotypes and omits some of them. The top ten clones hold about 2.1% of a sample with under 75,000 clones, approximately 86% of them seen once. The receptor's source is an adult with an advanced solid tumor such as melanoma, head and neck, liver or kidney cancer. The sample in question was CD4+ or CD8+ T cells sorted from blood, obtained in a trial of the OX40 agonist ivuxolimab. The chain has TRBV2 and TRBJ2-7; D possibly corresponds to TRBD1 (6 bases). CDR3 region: CASSDYRAYGEQYF. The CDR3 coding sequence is TGTGCCAGCAGTGATTACAGGGCATATGGCGAGCAGTACTTC. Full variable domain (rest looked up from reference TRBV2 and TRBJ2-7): EPEVTQTPSHQVTQMGQEVILRCVPISNHLYFYWYRQILGQKVEFLVSFYNNEISEKSEIFDDQFSVERPDGSNFTLKIRSTKLEDSAMYFCASSDYRAYGEQYFGPGTRLTVT.